These T cell receptor beta chains were read from a single sample in a study of OX40 agonist ivuxolimab in advanced cancers. Clones were read by immunoSEQ multiplex PCR, and TCRdb kept only the in-frame ones, dropping some. This table has roughly 70,000 clones, around 85% appearing once. Sequencing used CD4+ or CD8+ T cells sorted from blood, obtained in a trial of the OX40 agonist ivuxolimab. The receptors derive from an adult with an advanced solid tumor such as melanoma, head and neck, liver or kidney cancer. The CDR3 runs from the conserved cysteine through the conserved F or W. Fields, in order: V gene, D gene, J gene, clone size, CDR3 DNA, CDR3 protein. A D gene is named only where the DNA matches it firmly. Clone size, where shown, is once, few, many, or a class for clones that have expanded.

V: TRBV4-2; D: NA; J: TRBJ2-3; size: NA; DNA: TGTGCCAGCAGCCCCACCGCGGCGGGAACAGATACGCAGTATTTT; CDR3: CASSPTAAGTDTQYF
V: TRBV11-2; D: NA; J: TRBJ2-7; size: NA; DNA: TGTGCCAGCAGCTTGTCAGGGCTCGGCGAGCAGTACTTC; CDR3: CASSLSGLGEQYF
V: TRBV10-3; D: NA; J: TRBJ2-2; size: NA; DNA: TGTGCCATCAGGCCGGGACCCCCCGGAAGTACCGGGGAGCTGTTTTTT; CDR3: CAIRPGPPGSTGELFF
V: TRBV18; D: NA; J: TRBJ1-2; size: NA; DNA: TGTGCCAGCTCACCCGTCAGGGAGGGTTATGGCTACACCTTC; CDR3: CASSPVREGYGYTF
V: TRBV10-3; D: NA; J: TRBJ2-2; size: NA; DNA: TGTGCCATCAGTCCACAAGCGAACACCGGGGAGCTGTTTTTT; CDR3: CAISPQANTGELFF
V: TRBV28; D: NA; J: TRBJ2-3; size: NA; DNA: TGTGCCAGCAGTTTGGTAAGGGGTGGGGTTCGCACAGATACGCAGTATTTT; CDR3: CASSLVRGGVRTDTQYF
V: TRBV28; D: NA; J: TRBJ2-3; size: NA; DNA: TGTGCCAGCAGTATCCCTGGAGGGCTTCGGAGCGATACGCAGTATTTT; CDR3: CASSIPGGLRSDTQYF
V: TRBV10-1; D: TRBD2; J: TRBJ2-1; size: NA; DNA: TGCGCCAGCAGTGCCCTTGCTAGCGGGAGCAACAATGAGCAGTTCTTC; CDR3: CASSALASGSNNEQFF
V: TRBV6-5; D: TRBD1; J: TRBJ2-1; size: NA; DNA: TGTGCCAGCAGTTACCCCGGACAGGGTCCCTACAATGAGCAGTTCTTC; CDR3: CASSYPGQGPYNEQFF
V: TRBV5-6; D: TRBD1; J: TRBJ1-4; size: NA; DNA: TGTGCCAGCAGCTTAGGACAGGGGGCTAATGAAAAACTGTTTTTT; CDR3: CASSLGQGANEKLFF
V: TRBV5-4; D: NA; J: TRBJ2-2; size: NA; DNA: TGTGCCAGCAGCTTGGGTCCCGGGGAGCTGTTTTTT; CDR3: CASSLGPGELFF
V: TRBV9; D: NA; J: TRBJ2-2; size: NA; DNA: TGTGCCAGCAGCGTAGCGCAGGGGAGCACCGGGGAGCTGTTTTTT; CDR3: CASSVAQGSTGELFF
V: TRBV7-2; D: NA; J: TRBJ2-5; size: NA; DNA: TGTGCCAGCAGCTTAGCGGGGGGGGCCGGGACCCAGTACTTC; CDR3: CASSLAGGAGTQYF
V: TRBV5-6; D: NA; J: TRBJ1-3; size: NA; DNA: TGTGCCAGCAGCTTTTCAGCGTTCTCTGGAAACACCATATATTTT; CDR3: CASSFSAFSGNTIYF
V: TRBV9; D: TRBD1; J: TRBJ2-3; size: NA; DNA: TGTGCCAGCAGCGTGGGGACAGGGGGCACAGATACGCAGTATTTT; CDR3: CASSVGTGGTDTQYF
V: TRBV4-1; D: TRBD1; J: TRBJ2-2; size: NA; DNA: TGCGCCAGCAGCCCCATTGGACAGGGCGAGACCGGGGAGCTGTTTTTT; CDR3: CASSPIGQGETGELFF
V: TRBV28; D: NA; J: TRBJ2-7; size: NA; DNA: TGTGCCGGCGGGACACCCGACGAGCAGTACTTC; CDR3: CAGGTPDEQYF
V: TRBV20-1; D: NA; J: TRBJ2-5; size: NA; DNA: TGCAGTGGAGTGGGGCGGGGGACCCAGTACTTC; CDR3: CSGVGRGTQYF
V: TRBV7-8; D: NA; J: TRBJ1-5; size: NA; DNA: TGTGCCAGCAGCTTGAGAGGGCAACCGAATCAGCCCCAGCATTTT; CDR3: CASSLRGQPNQPQHF
V: TRBV19; D: NA; J: TRBJ1-5; size: NA; DNA: TGTGCCAGTAGTATATCTAGGGGCGCGGGTCAGCCCCAGCATTTT; CDR3: CASSISRGAGQPQHF
V: TRBV21-1; D: NA; J: TRBJ1-3; size: NA; DNA: TGTGCCAGCAGCAAGTATGAAGACACCATATATTTT; CDR3: CASSKYEDTIYF
V: TRBV7-2; D: NA; J: TRBJ2-4; size: once; DNA: TGTGCCAGCAGCCCACGAACGGGGGTCGTGACGGACATTCAGTACTTC; CDR3: CASSPRTGVVTDIQYF
V: TRBV30; D: TRBD1; J: TRBJ2-2; size: NA; DNA: TGTGCCTGGAGCCTGGGACAGTCCACCGGGGAGCTGTTTTTT; CDR3: CAWSLGQSTGELFF
V: TRBV6-5; D: NA; J: TRBJ2-5; size: NA; DNA: TGTGCCAGCAGTTACGATCCAGGGTCCCCAGAGACCCAGTACTTC; CDR3: CASSYDPGSPETQYF
V: TRBV6-1; D: TRBD1; J: TRBJ2-7; size: NA; DNA: TGTGCCAGCAGGGGGACAGGGATTGAGCAGTACTTC; CDR3: CASRGTGIEQYF
V: TRBV5-1; D: NA; J: TRBJ2-2; size: few; DNA: TGCGCCAGCAGCTTGGTTGGGGGCCGCGGGGAGCTGTTTTTT; CDR3: CASSLVGGRGELFF
V: TRBV4-1; D: NA; J: TRBJ2-3; size: NA; DNA: TGCGCCAGCAGCCATCCCTCGGGCAGGGTACAGGGGGGGGATACGCAGTATTTT; CDR3: CASSHPSGRVQGGDTQYF
V: TRBV28; D: NA; J: TRBJ2-4; size: few; DNA: TGTGCCAGCAGTGGTCCCGGGACGTTAGCCAAAAACATTCAGTACTTC; CDR3: CASSGPGTLAKNIQYF
V: TRBV21-1; D: NA; J: TRBJ2-5; size: NA; DNA: TGTGCCAGCAGCAAGGGACAGGGGGCGAAAGAGACCCAGTACTTC; CDR3: CASSKGQGAKETQYF
V: TRBV6-6; D: TRBD1; J: TRBJ1-2; size: NA; DNA: TGTGCCAGCAGTGGACAGGGGGTTGGCTATGGCTACACCTTC; CDR3: CASSGQGVGYGYTF
V: TRBV15; D: NA; J: TRBJ2-7; size: NA; DNA: TGTGCCACCAGCAGAGCATTAGCGAACACCTACGAGCAGTACTTC; CDR3: CATSRALANTYEQYF
V: TRBV11-2; D: NA; J: TRBJ2-4; size: NA; DNA: TGTGCCAGCAGCTGGGTAGTCGTGCGGGAAGCGGTCGGGAAAAACATTCAGTACTTC; CDR3: CASSWVVVREAVGKNIQYF
V: TRBV5-5; D: NA; J: TRBJ1-4; size: NA; DNA: TGTGCCAGCAGCTTGGGATCGAATAATGAAAAACTGTTTTTT; CDR3: CASSLGSNNEKLFF